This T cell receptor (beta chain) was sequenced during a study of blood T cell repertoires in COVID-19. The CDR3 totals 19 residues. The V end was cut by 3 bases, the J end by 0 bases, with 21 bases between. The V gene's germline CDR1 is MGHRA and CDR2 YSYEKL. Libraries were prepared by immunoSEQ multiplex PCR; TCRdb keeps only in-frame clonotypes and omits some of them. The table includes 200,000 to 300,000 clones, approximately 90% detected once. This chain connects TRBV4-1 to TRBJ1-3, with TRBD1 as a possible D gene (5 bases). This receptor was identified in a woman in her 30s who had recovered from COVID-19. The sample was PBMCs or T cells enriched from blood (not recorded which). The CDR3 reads CASSHLPDSLFSSGNTIYF. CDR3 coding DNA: TGCGCCAGCAGCCACCTTCCTGACAGCCTCTTCAGCTCTGGAAACACCATATATTTT.